This T cell receptor beta chain stems from a study of CD4 T cells in relation to SARS-CoV-2 and coronaviruses (dated by TCRdb to 2020 to 2022). With respect to the entire study: The ViraFEST assay cultured PBMCs with antigen for around nine days, then sequenced TCR beta CDR3s to find antigen-specific clonal expansions. A median age of roughly 39 years, with a range of about 21 to 80 years, was recorded for the full convalescent cohort of over ten patients. Among the approximately 12 convalescent patients, 8 males and 4 females were included, and two of the subjects were Hispanic. Using patient-derived lymphoblastoid cell lines, the shared crossreactive spike epitopes were mapped to their HLA restriction. The study assessed, at the TCR clonotype level, memory CD4+ T cell crossreactivity between SARS-CoV-2 and common cold coronavirus spike proteins. The Adaptive Biotechnologies TCR-sequencing kit was used to sequence samples from a few pre-COVID donors and the naive versus memory experiments, while other data came from Illumina-based sequencing. For other donors in the study, expansion assays were sequenced with a different, Illumina-based TCR-beta assay.

DNA from CEF-cultured naive and memory CD4+ T cells underwent immunoSEQ TCR-beta sequencing at survey level. Processing in the source paper ran as follows. During preprocessing, nonproductive sequences were removed, as were CDR3s that did not start with C, did not end with F or W, or were shorter than 7 amino acids. Antigen-specific clonotypes were called with the MANAFEST web app on the basis of expansion relative to the reference and to other culture wells. A clone counted as positive if significantly expanded in 2 of 3 replicate wells versus the reference culture at FDR below 0.05. To be called positive, a clone also had to show significant expansion compared with every other tandem well and an odds ratio greater than 5. Cultured and uncultured naive and memory CD4+ repertoires were searched for previously identified spike- and CEF-reactive CDR3s. CDR3 homology was quantified as pairwise Levenshtein distance, calculated with the stringdist R package after three terminal residues were trimmed from each end. The clones in this table, taken by TCRdb from immuneACCESS, are in-frame only. Not every clone is retained; where verified, under half of the shortfall comes from an unresolved V gene, and the cause of the rest is unknown. Clone size and the V and J calls come from that table; the DNA yielded D and trimming. The sample yields some 43,000 clones; about four fifths were counted once. The top ten hold over 1.1% of the sample.

On this clone itself: Its antigen is still unknown. No base quality values were provided; no much bigger clone lies one nucleotide off.

Trimming at the junction amounts to 6 bases on V and 7 bases on J, and the germline ends lie 13 bases apart. CDR1 MGHDK and CDR2 SYGVNS are derived from the germline V gene. The CDR3 goes from the cysteine to the phenylalanine over 12 residues. The only DNA kept is the CDR3, 36 bases in frame from the first base. The full study reports these points: Compared with monoreactive clones, crossreactive clones had significantly weaker SARS-CoV-2-driven expansion, a result consistent with antigenic imprinting. Pre-pandemic and post-infection samples were not both contributed by any donor, so tracing of the source of pre-existing responses was limited. In roughly 65% of donors, memory CD4+ clonotypes turned up that crossrecognized SARS-CoV-2 and at least one common cold coronavirus spike. Because the crossreactivity analysis focused on spike protein, crossreactivity against other viral proteins was not assessed. Small numbers of patients and of tested TCRs limited the study. Sequencing naive versus memory cells indicated that the assay picks up memory recall responses, not primary responses primed during culture.

Naive and memory CD4+ T cells were separated from cryopreserved PBMCs by first enriching for CD4 and then performing EasySep naive CD4+ T cell enrichment. Sorted naive or memory CD4+ T cells (roughly 9.5 x 10^4) were cultured 1:1 with T cell-depleted PBMCs and CEF peptides for over eight days. Each peptide culture condition was generally run in triplicate replicate wells. Ficoll-Paque PLUS gradient centrifugation was used to isolate PBMCs from either whole blood or leukapheresis product. The PBMCs went either fresh into the expansion assay or into cryopreservation at -140 degrees C. The QIAamp Micro DNA Kit was used to extract genomic DNA from the CD4+ T cells.

Sequenced sample: naive CD4+ T cells from PBMCs, cultured in vitro. Reading the label with the study, this specimen's cell subset or site is: naive CD4+ T cells isolated by negative enrichment. This sequence uses TRBV25-1 and TRBJ2-7, and perhaps TRBD2 as D gene, on 7 matching bases. The TCR originated in an adult with COVID-19. In nucleotide form, the sequence is TGTGCCAGCAGAGGGGGGGCGGGGGAGCAGTACTTC. It encodes CASRGGAGEQYF.